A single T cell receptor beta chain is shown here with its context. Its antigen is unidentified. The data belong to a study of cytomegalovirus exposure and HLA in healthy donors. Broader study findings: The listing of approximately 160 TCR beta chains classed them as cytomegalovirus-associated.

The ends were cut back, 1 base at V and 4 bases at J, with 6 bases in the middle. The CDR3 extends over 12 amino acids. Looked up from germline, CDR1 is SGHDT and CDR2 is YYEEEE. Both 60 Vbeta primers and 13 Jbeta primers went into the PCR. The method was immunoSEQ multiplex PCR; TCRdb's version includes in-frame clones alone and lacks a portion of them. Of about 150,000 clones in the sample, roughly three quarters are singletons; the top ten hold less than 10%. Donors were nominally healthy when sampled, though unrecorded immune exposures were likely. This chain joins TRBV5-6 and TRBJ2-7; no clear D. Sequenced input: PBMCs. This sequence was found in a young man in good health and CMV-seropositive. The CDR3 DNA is TGTGCCAGCAGCTTGAGCATTTACGAGCAGTACTTC. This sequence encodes CASSLSIYEQYF.